This record concerns one T cell receptor beta chain sequence. This clone has only one observation. No antigen is known for it. No much larger clone is present one base from it, and per-base qualities are unavailable. Library generation was performed with the immunoSEQ multiplex PCR assay. Rearranged TCR beta chain sequences were amplified using the hsTCRB Kit according to the manufacturer's protocol. Sequencing of TCRB libraries was carried out on an Illumina MiSeq. The original pipeline was this. The proprietary platform of the kit vendor was used for demultiplexing, trimming and gene mapping. As stored in TCRdb, this immuneACCESS dataset retains in-frame rearrangements with V and J assigned. A fraction of the clones does not appear; measured against another copy, unresolved V genes explain less than half of the discrepancy, and the remainder lacks a known reason. D and trimming were read from the DNA, whereas the V and J calls and clone size are those reported in that table. A total of some 100,000 clones appear in this sample, 83% of them only once. The top ten clonotypes cover 7.4% of the sample.

Trimming takes 0 bases from V and 1 base from J, and the germline ends sit 10 bases apart. Sequences SEHNR (CDR1) and FQNEAQ (CDR2) are obtained from the germline V gene (reference sequence). The CDR3 goes from the cysteine to the phenylalanine over 15 residues. The CDR3 DNA has 45 bases and is translated from base 1. This sample was taken from a study of a mutant IDH1 vaccine in newly diagnosed glioma (dated by TCRdb to the early 2020s). General notes on the study: Of the approximately 29 treated patients, 62.5% were male and roughly 38% were female, and a mean age of approximately 40 years was recorded. Peripheral blood was collected at six visits: V03 (baseline), V05, V07, V10, V12 and V13. For exploratory analyses, longitudinal TCRB deep sequencing was carried out in about 25 treated patients wherever samples were available. Before enrollment, patients had received standard therapy of radiotherapy alone, temozolomide alone, or radiochemotherapy with temozolomide; most received the combination.

Per the publication, the time point label means: baseline, week 1 (first vaccination visit). The treatment or condition label corresponds to: pre-vaccination baseline after standard-of-care therapy. All donors had newly diagnosed IDH1-mutant astrocytomas of WHO grade 3 or 4 that showed loss of nuclear ATRX. The samples were drawn from NOA16, a multicentre, single-arm, open-label phase I trial in Germany that tested a mutant IDH1 peptide vaccine in humans for the first time. Blood drawn at visit V03 was used as the baseline sample for immunogenicity testing. Genomic DNA for TCRB sequencing was extracted from EDTA blood using the DNeasy Blood and Tissue Kit. General conclusions and limits of the study: PBMC samples for TCRB deep sequencing were selected based on availability. Changes in the top peripheral T cell clonotypes picked up by TCRB sequencing did not appear to be linked to pseudoprogression. Immune responses induced by the vaccine were seen in 93.3% of patients across multiple MHC alleles. The authors stated that sample limitations prevented analyses of patient blood samples from being reproduced.

Specimen: PBMCs, collected from a glioma patient treated with radiotherapy, temozolomide or both. The sequence derives from a woman between 45 and 65 years old with glioma. The rearrangement joined TRBV7-9 to TRBJ2-7; the D region is possibly TRBD1 or TRBD2, each matching across 5 bases. The DNA reads TGTGCCAGCAGCTTAGCGGCAGGGACGTCCTACGAGCAGTACTTC. Its protein product is CASSLAAGTSYEQYF. Here the CDR3 is joined to the reference TRBV7-9 and TRBJ2-7 genes, and the full variable domain is: DTGVSQNPRHKITKRGQNVTFRCDPISEHNRLYWYRQTLGQGPEFLTYFQNEAQLEKSRLLSDRFSAERPKGSFSTLEIQRTEQGDSAMYLCASSLAAGTSYEQYFGPGTRLTVT.